Following are 21 T cell receptor beta chains from one sample sequenced in a study of T-cell reconstitution after alpha-beta-depleted transplantation in children (dated by TCRdb to the mid-2010s). Receptors were amplified or captured by PCR. For sequencing, an Illumina HiSeq 2500 was employed. Molecular barcoding was employed in the preparation of TCR libraries, with unique molecular identifiers being used to normalize TCRbeta repertoire quantification. TCRdb reprocessed the public reads (quality trimming at Q25 with fastp, clone calling with MiXCR) and kept in-frame beta chains. Under each unique CDR3 protein, matching rows form one entry showing the most common genes and DNA. Here the sample has about 1,000,000 distinct CDR3 sequences; about 31% occur a single time. Roughly 30% of the sample belongs to the ten largest clones. This specimen's treatment or condition label, interpreted: allogeneic hematopoietic cell transplantation with graft depleted of TCRalphabeta T cells and CD19 B cells.

The sample consisted of PBMCs, mostly from graft donor cells, taken 360 days after TCRalphabeta/CD19-depleted stem cell transplant. All receptors come from a boy under two years old who had a stem cell transplant for SCID, so the T cells may come from the graft donor.

This clonotype was detected only a few times. This chain uses TRBV29-1 with TRBJ2-7; 9 nucleotides line up with TRBD1. Germline CDR1 is SQVTM and CDR2 is ANQGSEA. The CDR3 extends over 13 amino acids. V dropped 2 bases and J dropped 3; count of bases not matched to a gene: 2. The chain's CDR3 is CSVERGQGYEQYF. The CDR3 DNA reads as TGCAGCGTTGAAAGGGGACAGGGCTACGAGCAGTACTTC.

This clonotype was seen once. The genes are TRBV29-1 and TRBJ1-3; D is unclear. CDR1 SQVTM and CDR2 ANQGSEA come from the germline V gene. Trimming cost V 1 base and J 2 bases, with 6 bases left between them. The CDR3 consists of 13 residues. CDR3: CSVEGLTGNTIYF. The CDR3 nucleotides are TGCAGCGTTGAAGGACTGACTGGAAACACCATATATTTT.

The chain couples TRBV20-1 to TRBJ1-1; D gene ambiguous. The CDR3 covers 14 residues. Germline CDR1 is DFQATT and CDR2 is SNEGSKA (reference sequence). Trimming took 0 bases from V and 4 from J, leaving 12 bases between them. The CDR3, as DNA: TGCAGTGCTAGAGATCGGGCCCTCCCCACTGAAGCTTTCTTT. This sequence encodes CSARDRALPTEAFF.

This clonotype was detected ten times or more. The V gene is TRBV12-3 or TRBV12-4, the J gene TRBJ1-1; no definite D call. This CDR3 contains 11 residues. Trimming removed 4 bases at V and 4 bases at J, with 4 bases between. In nucleotides, the CDR3 is TGTGCCAGCAGTTCGGGCACTGAAGCTTTCTTT. Protein product: CASSSGTEAFF.

This sequence joins TRBV20-1 and TRBJ2-7; D remains ambiguous. CDR3 length: 10 residues. The V end was cut by 4 bases, the J end by 7 bases, with 8 bases between. CDR1 and CDR2 from the germline V gene are DFQATT and SNEGSKA (reference sequence). CDR3 DNA: TGCAGTGCTACACGGGTAGAGCAGTACTTC. It is translated as CSATRVEQYF.

The chain couples TRBV24-1 to TRBJ2-1; 9 bases are shared with TRBD1. V was clipped by 4 bases and J by 8 bases; unmatched bases: 8. CDR1 and CDR2 from the germline V gene are KGHDR and SFDVKD. This CDR3 spans 15 amino acids. CDR3 loop: CATSDRDRASDEQFF. Here the CDR3 DNA reads TGTGCCACCAGTGACCGGGACAGGGCCTCCGATGAGCAGTTCTTC.

This clonotype has only a few counts. The chain links TRBV6-5 to TRBJ2-7, with a weak D call TRBD1 (6 bases). The length of the CDR3 is 14 residues. Per the germline V gene, CDR1 is MNHEY and CDR2 is SVGAGI. Trimming stripped 0 bases from V and 2 bases from J, with 8 bases between. CDR3 sequence reads: CASSYSKGAYEQYF. The CDR3 nucleotides are TGTGCCAGCAGTTACTCGAAGGGGGCCTACGAGCAGTACTTC.

The chain combines TRBV10-3 with TRBJ2-7; TRBD1 matches at 7 bases. The CDR3 has 15 residues. In germline, CDR1 is ENHRY, CDR2 SYGVKD. Trimming cost V 5 bases and J 4 bases; bases outside gene matches: 11. CDR3: CAISSEDRIVYEQYF. In nucleotides, the CDR3 is TGTGCCATCAGTTCAGAGGACAGGATCGTGTACGAGCAGTACTTC.

The V gene is TRBV6-5, the J gene TRBJ2-3, with D unresolved. Trimming took off 0 bases at V and 4 bases at J, with 14 bases between the two ends. The germline gives CDR1 MNHEY, CDR2 SVGAGI. The CDR3 extends over 16 amino acids. CDR3 protein: CASSYSLTTSADTQYF. CDR3 DNA: TGTGCCAGCAGTTACTCGCTTACCACATCAGCAGATACGCAGTATTTT.

This chain uses TRBV2 with TRBJ1-3; TRBD1 is a possible D gene (6 bases). This CDR3 has 17 amino acids. In germline, CDR1 is SNHLY, CDR2 FYNNEI. V gave up 3 bases and J gave up 0 bases, with 15 bases separating them. CDR3 DNA: TGTGCCAGCAGTGACAGTGGACAGATACTCTCTGGAAACACCATATATTTT. It translates to CASSDSGQILSGNTIYF.

The chain carries TRBV19 and TRBJ2-1; TRBD2 aligns across 7 bases. Germline assignment: CDR1 LNHDA and CDR2 SQIVND (reference sequence). The CDR3 has 16 residues. Trimming took 2 bases from V and 0 from J; bases not matched to a gene: 4. CDR3 protein: CASSILAVSSYNEQFF. The CDR3 nucleotides are TGTGCCAGTAGTATACTAGCGGTAAGCTCCTACAATGAGCAGTTCTTC.

This clonotype was counted only a few times. The rearrangement uses TRBV11-1 and TRBJ2-4, with 11 nucleotides matching TRBD1. The CDR3 contains 19 residues. The ends lost 1 base at V and 1 base at J; junction bases unmatched: 9. Germline V gives CDR1 SGHAT, CDR2 FQDESV (reference sequence). The CDR3 nucleotides are TGTGCCAGCAGCTTAGGGACAGGGGGCGATGGTCGGGCCAAAAACATTCAGTACTTC. Translation gives CASSLGTGGDGRAKNIQYF.

The J gene is TRBJ2-5, the V gene TRBV20-1; no clear D. V lost 3 bases and J 5 bases, leaving 10 bases between the germline ends. CDR3 length: 12 residues. Germline V CDR1 and CDR2: DFQATT, SNEGSKA (reference sequence). Here the CDR3 reads CSARVPVETQYF. The CDR3 coding sequence is TGCAGTGCTAGGGTCCCCGTGGAGACCCAGTACTTC.

V gene TRBV7-9 combines with J gene TRBJ2-7; D unclear. The length of the CDR3 is 13 residues. Germline values: CDR1 SEHNR, CDR2 FQNEAQ (reference sequence). Trimming removed 1 base at V and 5 bases at J, with 9 bases between. CDR3: CASSLGYINEQYF. Written as DNA, the CDR3 is TGTGCCAGCAGCTTAGGCTACATCAACGAGCAGTACTTC.

The chain combines TRBV7-2 with TRBJ2-3; D is possibly TRBD1 (5 bases). CDR1 is SGHTA and CDR2 is FQGNSA in the germline V gene. CDR3 length equals 15 residues. The ends were cut back, 0 bases at V and 2 bases at J, with 9 bases in the middle. CDR3 loop: CASSLAGQLTDTQYF. The CDR3 DNA reads as TGTGCCAGCAGCTTAGCGGGGCAACTCACAGATACGCAGTATTTT.

In its sample, this clonotype was seen many times. The chain uses TRBV12-3 or TRBV12-4 and TRBJ1-1; tentative D call: TRBD1 (5 bases). The CDR3 loop spans 12 amino acids. With 5 bases removed from V and 8 bases from J, the gap between germline ends came to 12 bases. This CDR3 is CASSPGTTEAFF. CDR3 sequence (DNA): TGTGCCAGCAGTCCCGGGACTACCGAAGCTTTCTTT.

The CDR3, as DNA: TGCAGTGCTAGAGATCTGAGAGGGCGAAGCTCCTACGAGCAGTACTTC. This encodes CSARDLRGRSSYEQYF. The chain employs TRBV20-1 and TRBJ2-7, with a possible D match to TRBD2 (5 bases). V shed 0 bases and J shed 0 bases, with 15 bases lying between them. Looked up from germline, CDR1 is DFQATT and CDR2 is SNEGSKA (reference sequence). The CDR3 is made up of 16 amino acids.

This clonotype has more than one count but fewer than ten. V and J are TRBV27 and TRBJ1-5; D perhaps matches TRBD1 (6 bases). The V end lost 2 bases, the J end lost 5 bases, and 13 bases lay between the germline ends. The CDR3 totals 15 residues. Germline lookup yields CDR1 MNHEY and CDR2 SMNVEV (reference sequence). The CDR3 is CASSLKATGHQPQHF. The CDR3 region has the DNA TGTGCCAGCAGTTTAAAAGCCACAGGGCATCAGCCCCAGCATTTT.

This chain links TRBV28 with TRBJ2-5; 7 bases agree with TRBD2. Trimming removed 3 bases from V and 5 bases from J; junction bases left unmatched: 9. The CDR3 is 15 residues long. Per the germline V gene, CDR1 is MDHEN and CDR2 is SYDVKM. The DNA for the CDR3 is TGTGCCAGCAGTTTCTGGAGGGCCGGGGGGGAGACCCAGTACTTC. Translation gives CASSFWRAGGETQYF.

The chain links TRBV2 to TRBJ2-2; TRBD2 agrees at 7 bases. The V gene end was trimmed by 4 bases and the J gene end by 5 bases; junction bases not matched to a gene: 4. Germline V gives CDR1 SNHLY, CDR2 FYNNEI. The CDR3 runs 14 residues. This CDR3 reads CASSGLADTGELFF. The DNA for the CDR3 is TGTGCCAGCAGTGGACTAGCAGATACCGGGGAGCTGTTTTTT.

The V gene is TRBV4-1, the J gene TRBJ1-2; D unresolved. Trimming removed 4 bases at V and 8 bases at J, with 14 bases between. This CDR3 contains 13 residues. Germline V gene lookup returns CDR1 MGHRA and CDR2 YSYEKL. CDR3 bases: TGCGCCAGCAGCCCGGCTAAGCGGTTCGGCTACACCTTC. This translates into CASSPAKRFGYTF.